This T cell receptor (beta chain) was obtained from a study of blood T cell repertoires in COVID-19. Study-wide background: Acute and convalescent COVID-19 specimens originated in the United States, Italy and Spain. T cells, B-cell-depleted T cells, or PBMCs provided the cDNA or gDNA that served as material.

This table comes from immunoSEQ multiplex PCR, and its TCRdb copy is limited to in-frame clones, with some not included. Found here are 95,000 to 150,000 clones, about 74% of them singletons; the top ten hold 7.9%. Trimming pared 1 base from V and 6 bases from J, leaving 9 bases between. The CDR3 is 13 amino acids. Looked up from germline, CDR1 is LGHDT and CDR2 is YNNKEL (reference sequence). This chain connects TRBV3-1 (or the pseudogene TRBV3-2) to TRBJ1-2; D call uncertain. Material for sequencing was peripheral blood. The origin of this receptor is a human donor in a cohort sampled during active COVID-19. The CDR3 sequence is CASSQGALDGYTF. The CDR3 region has the DNA TGTGCCAGCAGCCAAGGGGCTCTGGATGGCTACACCTTC.